The T cell receptor beta chain described here comes from a study of response to subunit inactivated influenza vaccine. Regarding the study as a whole: With each seasonal influenza vaccination, the authors suggested, few new T cells are recruited.

This clonotype was counted a few times. Its antigen is undetermined. TCRdb redid the calling of the RT-PCR reads with MiXCR, one entry per CDR3 protein. The sample includes 490,000 or so distinct CDR3 sequences, less than 8% of them seen just once. V dropped 6 bases and J dropped 2 bases, with 9 bases sitting between them. Germline CDR1 SGHTA, CDR2 FQGNSA. This CDR3 spans 13 amino acids. The TCR was taken from a man in his fifties or sixties who received an inactivated influenza vaccine. The chain uses TRBV7-2 and TRBJ2-3; D not resolved. This specimen was PBMCs from blood, taken about 24 months after vaccination. The DNA of the CDR3 is TGTGCCAGCAGTTTTACCTACACAGATACGCAGTATTTT. This sequence encodes CASSFTYTDTQYF.